This record looks at one TCR beta chain sequence and its context. This record belongs to a study of blood T cell repertoires in COVID-19. Overall study: In each case, the material was cDNA or gDNA derived from T cells, B-cell-depleted T cells, or PBMCs.

Clones were read by immunoSEQ multiplex PCR, and TCRdb kept only the in-frame ones, dropping some. The data show 200,000 or so clones, with about 82% seen just once and roughly 5% held by the top ten. This CDR3 has 13 amino acids. Germline-derived CDR1 and CDR2 are LGHDT and YNNKEL (reference sequence). With 4 bases removed from V and 5 bases from J, the gap between germline ends came to 11 bases. This sequence joins TRBV3-1 (or the pseudogene TRBV3-2) and TRBJ1-2; TRBD1 is a possible D gene (5 bases). The TCR comes from a young woman with acute or convalescent COVID-19. Sequences were obtained from peripheral blood. The CDR3 bases are TGTGCCAGCAGCCCAGGGTTTAGATATGGCTACACCTTC. Translation gives CASSPGFRYGYTF.